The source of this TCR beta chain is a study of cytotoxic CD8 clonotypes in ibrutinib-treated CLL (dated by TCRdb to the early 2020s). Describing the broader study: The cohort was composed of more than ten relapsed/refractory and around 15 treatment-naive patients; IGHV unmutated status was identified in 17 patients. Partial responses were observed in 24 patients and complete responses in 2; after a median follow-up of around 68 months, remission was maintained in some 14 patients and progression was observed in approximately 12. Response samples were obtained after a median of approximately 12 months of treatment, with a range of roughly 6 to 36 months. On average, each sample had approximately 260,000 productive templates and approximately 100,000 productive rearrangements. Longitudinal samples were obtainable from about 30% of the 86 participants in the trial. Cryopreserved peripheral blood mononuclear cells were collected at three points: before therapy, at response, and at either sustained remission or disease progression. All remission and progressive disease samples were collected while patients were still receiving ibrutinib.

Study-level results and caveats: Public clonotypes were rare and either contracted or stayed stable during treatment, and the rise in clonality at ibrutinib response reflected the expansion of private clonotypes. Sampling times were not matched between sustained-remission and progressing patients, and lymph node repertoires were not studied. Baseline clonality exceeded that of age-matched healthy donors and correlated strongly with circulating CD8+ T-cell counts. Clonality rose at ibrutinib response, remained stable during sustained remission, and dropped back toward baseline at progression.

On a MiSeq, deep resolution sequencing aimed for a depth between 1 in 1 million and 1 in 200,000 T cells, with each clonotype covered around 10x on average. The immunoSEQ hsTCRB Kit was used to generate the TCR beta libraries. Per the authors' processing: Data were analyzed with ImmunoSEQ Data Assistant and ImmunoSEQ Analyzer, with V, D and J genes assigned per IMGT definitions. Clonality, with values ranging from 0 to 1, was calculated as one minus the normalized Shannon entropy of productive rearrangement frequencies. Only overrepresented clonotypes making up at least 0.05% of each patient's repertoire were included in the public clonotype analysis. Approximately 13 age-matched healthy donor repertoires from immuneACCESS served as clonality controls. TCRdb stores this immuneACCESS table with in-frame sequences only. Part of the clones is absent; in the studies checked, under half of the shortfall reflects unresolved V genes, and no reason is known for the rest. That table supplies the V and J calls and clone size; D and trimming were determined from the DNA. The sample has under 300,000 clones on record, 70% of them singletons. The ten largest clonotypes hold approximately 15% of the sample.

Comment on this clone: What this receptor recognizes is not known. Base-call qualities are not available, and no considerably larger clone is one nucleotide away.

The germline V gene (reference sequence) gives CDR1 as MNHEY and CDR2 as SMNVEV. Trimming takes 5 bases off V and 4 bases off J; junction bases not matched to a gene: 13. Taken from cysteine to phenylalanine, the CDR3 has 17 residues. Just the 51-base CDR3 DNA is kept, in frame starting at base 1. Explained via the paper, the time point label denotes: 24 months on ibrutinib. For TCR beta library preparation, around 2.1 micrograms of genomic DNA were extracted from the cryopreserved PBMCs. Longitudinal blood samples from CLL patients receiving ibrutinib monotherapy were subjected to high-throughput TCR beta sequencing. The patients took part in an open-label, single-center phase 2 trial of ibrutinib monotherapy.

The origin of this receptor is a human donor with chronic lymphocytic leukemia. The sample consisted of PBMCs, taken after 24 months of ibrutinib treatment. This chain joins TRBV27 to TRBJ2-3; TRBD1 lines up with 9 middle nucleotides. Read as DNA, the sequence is TGTGCCAGCAGTCGAACCGCAGAACAGGGGGCCTCAGATACGCAGTATTTT. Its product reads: CASSRTAEQGASDTQYF.